Here is one T cell receptor (beta chain) with its context. Its specific antigen is unknown. The record has no base qualities; no much larger clone is one base away. The CDR3 numbers 13 residues from cysteine through phenylalanine. Of the read, only the CDR3 DNA is kept; its 39 bases are in frame from base 1. Cut back by 7 bases and 2 bases, the V and J ends lie 8 bases apart. The germline V gene (reference sequence) provides CDR1 LNHDA and CDR2 SQIVND. Using the deep immunoSEQ assay, TCR CDR3 regions were amplified from genomic DNA by multiplex PCR. For each cell subset, the extracted genomic DNA was distributed evenly across all wells of several immunoSEQ 96-well plates, and each plate served as one replicate. Each replicate PCR for sorted subsets received about 200 ng genomic DNA, equal to 28,000 or so T cell genomes. The purified libraries were quantified using a Qubit 3.0 fluorometer, sized with a Bioanalyzer 2100, and then quantified again using the KAPA Library Quantification kit. Every immunoSEQ 96-well plate was sequenced on a dedicated single-read 150-cycle Illumina NextSeq 550 flow cell. On the study's bioinformatics: Because only junctional sequences without quality scores were contained in the immunoSEQ output, filtering matching that applied to full-length reads could not be performed. Sequences were annotated with PyIR, a Python wrapper for IgBLAST v1.9, and V/J genes and CDR3 were assigned using IMGT germline references. Reads were removed for weak V/J assignments (E-value above 1e-6), missing CDR3, stop codons, out-of-frame junctions, or ambiguous translated residues. V3J clonotypes were defined as sequences sharing an identical inferred V gene, J gene, and CDR3 amino acid sequence. Percentage overlap between repertoires was computed as shared unique clonotypes divided by the size of the smaller repertoire. Repertoire richness was assessed with RTK rarefaction, the Chao1 estimator, and Recon v2.1 estimates of unobserved clonotypes. Generation probabilities were computed with OLGA for all TCRbeta clonotypes obtained by the gDNA method from four donors. Entries here come from immuneACCESS through TCRdb and include only in-frame sequences with V and J called. Some clones fail to appear in such tables; in the studies checked, an unresolved V gene covers under half of the shortfall, and the cause of the remainder is unknown. The DNA was the basis for D and trimming; V, J and clone size are from that table. This sample is represented by under 2.5 million clones; about nine tenths of them were singletons. The biggest ten clones account for approximately 0.41% of the sample.

Healthy HIV-negative adults with no recently reported acute infections or vaccinations were included as donors. Every donor was a Caucasian adult residing in Nashville, Tennessee, USA. CD4+ T cells were enriched by magnetic negative selection; naive cells were then positively selected on CD45RA, and the negative fraction formed the memory subset. After blood collection by leukapheresis, PBMCs were isolated using Ficoll-Histopaque density gradient centrifugation and then cryopreserved in the vapor phase of liquid nitrogen. Analytical flow cytometry was used to check the purity and quantity of every magnetically sorted T cell population. From each sorted fraction, genomic DNA was isolated and quantified by UV absorbance on a Nanodrop 2000c. The data were taken from a study of shared clonotypes between healthy human individuals (dated by TCRdb to about 2020). Study-wide context: The cohort comprised two women and a few men aged 18 to 49 years. The study deeply sequenced blood TCR repertoires of roughly five healthy adults to estimate repertoire size and the extent of clonotype sharing between individuals. Per donor, leukapheresis produced somewhere between about 0.94 and 10 billion PBMCs. For each donor, CD4 naive and CD4 memory were each given three plates, CD8 naive was given two plates, and CD8 memory was given one plate. Different laboratories and diverse techniques were used to prepare libraries and sequence TCR repertoires, to increase sequencing depth and limit assay-specific biases.

Points the paper makes about the study in general: Even with the large sequencing depth, rarefaction of the sorted-subset datasets indicated that sequencing was incomplete. Compared with non-shared clonotypes, clonotypes shared by all four sorted-subset donors had higher generation probabilities. Based on pairwise subsampling, the degree of clonotype sharing among donors was expected to be affected by sequencing depth. Sampling was limited to blood, and TCR repertoires in tissue likely differ from TCR repertoires in blood. Because the study included a small number of donors, the genetic and exposure-history diversity represented was limited. Sharing across several donors was observed for 5% to 6.5% of naive CD4, 3% to 4% of naive CD8, over 2% of memory CD4, and roughly 0.43% of memory CD8 clonotypes. Larger estimated clonotype richness was generally found for naive subsets than for memory subsets.

This clonotype was sampled from a man aged 18 to 30 in good health. Some clones in this sample may be carry-over from other donors' samples. Sequenced input: naive CD4+ T cells from PBMCs. Reading the label with the study, this specimen's cell subset or site is: CD45RA+ positively selected. This chain joins TRBV19 to TRBJ2-2, with the identity of the D gene unclear. The CDR3 here reads CASKETNTGELFF. The sequence in DNA is TGTGCCAGTAAGGAGACTAACACCGGGGAGCTGTTTTTT. Reference TRBV19 and TRBJ2-2 proteins supply the regions before and after the CDR3; the full variable domain is: DGGITQSPKYLFRKEGQNVTLSCEQNLNHDAMYWYRQDPGQGLRLIYYSQIVNDFQKGDIAEGYSVSREKKESFPLTVTSAQKNPTAFYLCASKETNTGELFFGEGSRLTVL.